This T cell receptor beta chain was observed in a study of blood T cell repertoires in COVID-19. The method was immunoSEQ multiplex PCR; TCRdb's version includes in-frame clones alone and lacks a portion of them. There are 180,000 or so clones in the sample; 80% to 90% occur only once, and 10% to 15% lies in the top ten. This clone has more than one count but fewer than ten. Germline V lookup: CDR1 ENHRY, CDR2 SYGVKD. CDR3 length equals 16 residues. Trimming pared 9 bases from V and 4 bases from J, leaving 21 bases between. The sequenced material came from peripheral blood. The chain carries TRBV10-3 and TRBJ2-2; the D gene is possibly TRBD2 (7 bases). The receptor was derived from a woman at least 80 years old with COVID-19, enrolled during active disease. CDR3 coding DNA: TGTGCCATGGGGGGGCAAAGCAGCGGGACCACCGGGGAGCTGTTTTTT. Translating it yields CAMGGQSSGTTGELFF.